This T cell receptor beta chain is drawn from a study of T cells in Graves' hyperthyroidism and ophthalmopathy (dated 2019 in TCRdb). Broadly, across the study: Peripheral blood samples were taken at initial diagnosis, before any treatment was given. Prospective prediction of ophthalmopathy was tested in an independent validation cohort consisting of about 19 hyperthyroidism patients and over 15 patients who later progressed to ophthalmopathy. A discovery cohort of about a hundred patients, approximately 44 with Graves' ophthalmopathy and about 60 with stable Graves' hyperthyroidism, was used to find distinguishing TCR V-J signatures. In several Graves' hyperthyroidism patients, the study also compared T-cell repertoires from thyroid tissue with T-cell repertoires from blood. The roughly 91 discovery patients were randomly divided into training and test sets at a 7:3 ratio. The paper describes TCR Vbeta CDR3 sequencing of 135 peripheral blood samples, made up of around 41 ophthalmopathy patients, approximately 76 hyperthyroidism patients and roughly 17 progressor patients. After sampling, hyperthyroidism patients received methimazole starting at 30 mg daily, and ophthalmopathy patients received high-dose intravenous methylprednisolone.

Amplification of TCR beta CDR3 regions was carried out from RNA transcripts. For the first round of RT-PCR on the TCR CDR3, the HTBI primer set was used together with the Qiagen OneStep RT-PCR kit. Libraries were constructed in a second round of multiplex PCR, after which size selection and purification were carried out. Sequencing of the libraries was done on an Illumina HiSeq2000 using paired-end 100 bp reads. For the original study's pipeline: SOAPnuke was used to process the raw data, removing reads that contained adapters or uncalled bases, had a mean Phred below 15, or lacked an exact match to the constant primer or identifier. COPE v1.2.5 was used to merge high-quality paired reads, and clonotypes were defined as unique nucleotide sequences. Clonotypes were aligned to IMGT TRBV, TRBD and TRBJ reference segments using MiTCR v1.1. Analysis was restricted to V-J combinations with a frequency above 0.0001, which covered 98% to 99.2% of repertoires. The TCS score was defined as the ratio of F50 (clonal expansion) to E x V (chaos), calculated using BLOSUM62-based TCRdist between CDR3 peptides within each V-J. Welch's t-statistics and random forest reduced roughly 500 V-J features to roughly 13, which were used in a naive Bayes classifier (R e1071). In TCRdb, the public reads were trimmed at Q25 with fastp and aligned with MiXCR, with productive beta chains retained. Each entry merges the rows of one CDR3 protein and shows their most common DNA and genes. TCRdb, not the original authors, processed these V and J calls. The sample data list some 700,000 distinct CDR3 sequences, and 17% of these were observed just once. The ten largest make up 15% of the sample.

Looking up the germline V gene yields CDR1 SGHTA and CDR2 FQGTGA. From the cysteine through the phenylalanine, the CDR3 covers 16 amino acids. Only the CDR3 portion is preserved as DNA: 48 bases, with reading frame beginning at the first base. V is cut back by 5 bases and J by 4 bases, with 8 bases in the junction unmatched. Details on this clonotype: Its antigen remains undetermined. No quality values exist for individual bases; no much larger clone is one base distant.

Stable Graves' hyperthyroidism was defined as the absence of progression to ophthalmopathy over 18 months of follow-up. The hyperthyroidism patients were between 18 and 65 years old and newly diagnosed, with a disease duration of less than 2 months. Any patient with an uncontrolled infection, another autoimmune disease, pregnancy or lactation was excluded. Diagnoses relied on clinical symptoms, serum thyroxine and TRAb, thyroid ultrasound and orbital computed tomography. Ficoll-Paque density gradient centrifugation was used to isolate PBMCs from 8.5 to 10 ml of fresh peripheral blood. Total RNA was extracted with Trizol reagent, and quality was checked on an Agilent 2100 Bioanalyzer. The paper as a whole reports these results and caveats: In validation, the model predicted progression to ophthalmopathy with roughly 66% sensitivity and over 72% specificity, a median of about 6.7 months before onset. Most expanded thyroid clonotypes (frequency above 0.001) were also detected in blood, suggesting blood repertoires may reflect thyroid immune responses. No statistical method was used to set the sample size in advance, and investigators knew the group allocation. A 13 V-J signature model separated ophthalmopathy from stable hyperthyroidism, with roughly 88% sensitivity and 81% to 82% specificity in cross-validation and 80%/75% in testing.

The chain is made from TRBV7-3 and TRBJ2-1, with TRBD1 identical over 10 junction bases. This TCR derives from a man over 45 with Graves' hyperthyroidism. Sequencing was carried out using blood. Here the CDR3 is given as CASSPHGTGDYNEQFF. In nucleotides, the sequence is TGTGCCAGCAGCCCTCACGGGACAGGGGATTACAATGAGCAGTTCTTC. Reference TRBV7-3 and TRBJ2-1 genes cover what lies past the CDR3, so the full variable domain is GAGVSQTPSNKVTEKGKYVELRCDPISGHTALYWYRQSLGQGPEFLIYFQGTGAADDSGLPNDRFFAVRPEGSVSTLKIQRTERGDSAVYLCASSPHGTGDYNEQFFGPGTRLTVL.